The entry below gives a single T cell receptor beta chain sequence along with its context. One end of the junction varies from germline; a read error may be responsible. The study sampled blood at baseline, cycle 4 day 1, and cycle 7 day 1. Germline assignment: CDR1 MDHEN and CDR2 SYDVKM. The length of the CDR3 is 14 residues. This record belongs to a study of OX40 agonist ivuxolimab in advanced cancers. Libraries were prepared by immunoSEQ multiplex PCR; TCRdb keeps only in-frame clonotypes and omits some of them. The sample consists of approximately 82,000 clones, roughly 84% of them appearing once.

This TCR came from an adult with an advanced solid tumor such as melanoma, head and neck, liver or kidney cancer. The material was CD4+ or CD8+ T cells sorted from blood, obtained in a trial of the OX40 agonist ivuxolimab. This rearrangement joins TRBV28 to TRBJ2-7; D possibly corresponds to TRBD2 (6 bases). CDR3 residues: CANSLEGLGREQYF. DNA of the CDR3: TGTGCCAACAGTTTGGAGGGACTGGGGAGAGAGCAGTACTTC.